Shown below are 19 T cell receptor beta chains from a single sample sequenced in a study. TCRdb redid the calling of the 5' RACE reads with MiXCR, one entry per CDR3 protein. The table lists over 55,000 distinct CDR3 sequences, around 30% of them singletons. The sample consisted of tumor-infiltrating naive CD4+ T cells sorted from the breast tumor. Specified subset: naive CD4+ T cells, CD4+CD45RA+CD25-. These receptors all stem from a female donor with breast cancer.

This clonotype showed up many times. The chain employs TRBV4-2 and TRBJ2-7; D is possibly TRBD2 (6 bases). The germline gives CDR1 LGHNA, CDR2 YNFKEQ. CDR3 length: 15 residues. V was clipped by 0 bases and J by 5 bases, with 14 bases between them. CDR3 in amino acids: CASSQDRRGVNEQYF. The CDR3 nucleotides are TGTGCCAGCAGCCAAGATCGGCGGGGTGTCAACGAGCAGTACTTC.

Concerning this clonotype itself: This may be a read error: a much more frequent sequence differs by one nucleotide. The genes are TRBV9 and TRBJ1-3; TRBD1 is a possible D gene (5 bases). Germline V gene data show CDR1 as SGDLS and CDR2 as YYNGEE. This CDR3 region has 17 residues. In DNA, the CDR3 is TGTGCCTGCAGCTTATATGACAGCGTGACCTCTGGAAACACCATATATTTT. Protein: CACSLYDSVTSGNTIYF.

This clonotype was counted a few times. This chain links TRBV7-2 with TRBJ2-3; D uncertain. Germline CDR1 and CDR2: SGHTA and FQGNSA. The length of the CDR3 is 16 residues. V lost 0 bases and J lost 1, with 11 bases in between. This CDR3 is CASSLAGRRGTDTQYF. The CDR3 bases are TGTGCCAGCAGCTTAGCTGGGCGTAGGGGCACAGATACGCAGTATTTT.

Worth noting for this clonotype: Given a much more abundant clone one base away, this may be a read error. The rearrangement uses TRBV12-3 or TRBV12-4 and TRBJ1-1, with 8 bases aligning to TRBD1. The CDR3 has 14 residues. CDR3 nucleotides: TGTACCAGCACCAAGGGACAGGCGAACACTGAAGCTTTCTTT. Its translation: CTSTKGQANTEAFF.

V gene TRBV15 combines with J gene TRBJ2-5; 8 bases line up with TRBD1. CDR3 length: 13 amino acids. The trim removed 4 bases at V and 2 bases at J, leaving 0 bases unmatched. The germline V gene has CDR1 LNHNV and CDR2 YYDKDF (reference sequence). The CDR3 DNA follows: TGTGCCACCAGCAACAGGGGGCAAGAGACCCAGTACTTC. It translates to CATSNRGQETQYF.

This clonotype was observed a handful of times. The rearrangement links TRBV3-1 to TRBJ1-2, with TRBD1 matching 7 bases. The CDR3 sequence is 13 residues long. The V segment lost 5 bases and the J segment 2 bases; nucleotides outside the gene matches: 2. Germline-derived CDR1 and CDR2 are LGHDT and YNNKEL (reference sequence). The chain's CDR3 is CASSGGQNYGYTF. CDR3 DNA sequence: TGTGCCAGCAGCGGGGGACAGAACTATGGCTACACCTTC.

Relative to its sample, this clonotype is medium-sized. V usage is TRBV11-2 and J usage is TRBJ1-2; 9 bases match TRBD1. This CDR3 spans 17 amino acids. In germline, CDR1 is SGHAT, CDR2 FQNNGV. After removal of 4 bases from V and 2 bases from J, the junction contained 11 bases not matched to a gene. DNA for the CDR3: TGTGCCAGCAGCTCCCCACCCCCGGGACAGGGAAACTATGGCTACACCTTC. As protein: CASSSPPPGQGNYGYTF.

The V call is TRBV7-2, the J call TRBJ1-2; no firm D call. CDR1 SGHTA and CDR2 FQGNSA come from the germline V gene. The CDR3 loop spans 17 amino acids. V was cut by 5 bases and J by 5 bases, with 24 bases left in between. The CDR3 nucleotides are TGTGCCAGCAGCCCGGTCGGCAGTAACCCCACTCTATATGGCTACACCTTC. This encodes CASSPVGSNPTLYGYTF.

By share, this clonotype ranks as medium-sized. V and J are TRBV5-1 and TRBJ2-5, with D hard to call. The germline CDR1 and CDR2 sequences are SGHRS and YFSETQ. Between the trimmed V and J ends, which lost 0 bases and 0 bases, there was a span of 0 bases. The CDR3 is 12 residues long. The DNA of the CDR3 is TGCGCCAGCAGCTTGGACCAAGAGACCCAGTACTTC. It encodes CASSLDQETQYF.

The chain is built from TRBV6-1 and TRBJ1-3; 9 bases are shared with TRBD1. The CDR3 totals 13 residues. With V trimmed by 10 bases and J by 2 bases, 3 bases remained unmatched. Germline values: CDR1 MNHNS, CDR2 SASEGT. The CDR3 protein is CATGDRAGNTIYF. The CDR3 bases are TGTGCCACCGGGGACAGGGCTGGAAACACCATATATTTT.

The chain employs TRBV3-1 and TRBJ1-5; D unresolved. Germline CDR1 LGHDT, CDR2 YNNKEL (reference sequence). V gave up 3 bases and J gave up 6 bases, with 12 bases separating them. This CDR3 has 14 amino acids. The CDR3 sequence is CASSQIPGSQPQHF. Here the CDR3 DNA reads TGTGCCAGCAGCCAGATCCCCGGCAGTCAGCCCCAGCATTTT.

About this clonotype: A much larger clone lies one base from this, so it may be a read error. The chain is built from TRBV20-1 and TRBJ1-2; D is perhaps TRBD1 (5 bases). The V gene's germline CDR1 is DFQATT and CDR2 SNEGSKA (reference sequence). The CDR3 runs to 14 residues. The DNA of the CDR3 is TGCAGTGCTAGACGGGACGGACGAAACTATGGCCACACCTTC. It codes for CSARRDGRNYGHTF.

The chain has TRBV7-3 and TRBJ2-3, with D perhaps TRBD1 (6 bases). V lost 2 bases to trimming and J lost 0 bases, with 15 bases between them. This CDR3 contains 17 residues. Germline CDR1 is SGHTA and CDR2 is FQGTGA. CDR3 protein: CASSLGPPGASTDTQYF. CDR3 sequence (DNA): TGTGCCAGCAGCTTAGGGCCCCCAGGGGCCAGCACAGATACGCAGTATTTT.

This chain joins TRBV5-1 and TRBJ1-1, with D perhaps matching TRBD1 (5 bases). This CDR3 is built from 14 residues. V was trimmed by 4 bases and J by 2 bases, leaving 12 bases between them. Per germline, CDR1 SGHRS and CDR2 YFSETQ. Written as DNA, the CDR3 is TGCGCCAGCAGCCCAGATGGACAAAACACTGAAGCTTTCTTT. It is translated as CASSPDGQNTEAFF.

This chain joins TRBV7-2 and TRBJ2-2; D may correspond to TRBD1 or TRBD2 (5 bases each). This CDR3 is built from 16 residues. Germline CDR1 SGHTA, CDR2 FQGNSA. V was trimmed by 2 bases and J by 6 bases, leaving 16 bases between them. DNA for the CDR3: TGTGCCAGCAGCTTATTGTCGGGACCGGCCGCCGGGGAGCTGTTTTTT. This translates into CASSLLSGPAAGELFF.

In this sample, this clonotype turned up a few times. The chain couples TRBV9 to TRBJ2-5, with 7 bases that match TRBD2. Germline V gene data show CDR1 as SGDLS and CDR2 as YYNGEE. The CDR3 spans 18 residues. The junction had 14 bases not matched to a gene; V was cut back by 3 bases and J by 0 bases. The CDR3 region has the DNA TGTGCCAGCAGCGCCCTAAAGGCCAGCGGGGCGAACCAAGAGACCCAGTACTTC. As protein: CASSALKASGANQETQYF.

This chain connects TRBV9 to TRBJ2-1; TRBD2 is a possible D gene (6 bases). Deletions cut 3 bases from V and 10 bases from J, with 17 bases between. In germline, CDR1 is SGDLS, CDR2 YYNGEE. CDR3 size: 14 residues. CDR3 residues: CASSDSSSALEQFF. In DNA, the CDR3 is TGTGCCAGCAGCGACTCATCTAGCGCCTTGGAGCAGTTCTTC.

This clonotype was counted between two and nine times. The V gene is TRBV6-1, the J gene TRBJ1-4; no definite D call. CDR3 length: 14 residues. V was clipped by 7 bases and J by 10 bases, with 19 bases between them. Germline V gene data show CDR1 as MNHNS and CDR2 as SASEGT. CDR3 coding DNA: TGTGCCAGCATACCAGGCAAAGCCTGGGGAAAACTGTTTTTT. Encoded protein: CASIPGKAWGKLFF.

Worth noting for this clonotype: Likely a read error: the CDR3 ends without its conserved phenylalanine or tryptophan. This chain uses TRBV20-1 with TRBJ2-3, with 12 positions matching TRBD2. J was trimmed by 1 base and V by 6 bases; bases with no gene match: 5. In germline, CDR1 is DFQATT, CDR2 SNEGSKA (reference sequence). This CDR3 is 15 amino acids long. The CDR3 spells CSAPTSGGRTDTQYS. The CDR3 DNA is TGCAGTGCCCCGACTAGCGGGGGACGCACAGATACGCAGTATTCT.